A selection of T cell receptor beta chains follows, all from one sample in a study of CD8 T cells in ankylosing spondylitis. TCRdb re-derived calls from the 5' RACE reads in MiXCR, one entry per CDR3 protein. Seen here are approximately 150,000 distinct CDR3 sequences, around 43% observed once, and the top ten hold around 15%. Specimen: synovial fluid, either unsorted or a sorted T cell fraction (not recorded which). The source is a male donor with ankylosing spondylitis. Both conserved end residues are trimmed from each CDR3. Fields, in order: V gene, J gene, clone size, CDR3 protein. Clone size appears in some rows only: once, few, many, or a class for an expanded clone.

TRBV5-1	TRBJ2-7	NA	ASSPGQGLLEQY
TRBV5-1	TRBJ2-2	few	ASSLCPHAGELF
TRBV4-3	TRBJ2-3	few	ASSQGAGTSGSNTQY
TRBV25-1	TRBJ1-1	many	ASSDRGGTEAF
TRBV29-1	TRBJ2-2	NA	SVEAGRGVSFGELF
TRBV7-9	TRBJ1-2	NA	ASSSLGTSYGYT
TRBV20-1	TRBJ2-1	NA	SASLGSSYNEQF
TRBV12-3/TRBV12-4	TRBJ1-1	NA	ASSGYLPGQGMSEAF
TRBV10-3	TRBJ2-1	few	AISELGDNEQF
TRBV7-9	TRBJ2-1	NA	ASSVTGTSGNEQF
TRBV5-6	TRBJ1-5	few	ASRRPVGGTQPQH
TRBV11-2	TRBJ2-7	NA	ASSSHYEQY
TRBV11-2	TRBJ2-2	NA	ASSFTPGQGKAGELF
TRBV2	TRBJ2-7	NA	ASRVLAGAYEQY
TRBV2	TRBJ1-2	NA	ASSEWTSPEYGYT
TRBV18	TRBJ2-1	few	ASSPRTVQDSYNEQF
TRBV5-1	TRBJ1-2	few	ASSLDGYYGYT
TRBV7-8	TRBJ2-3	NA	ASSTTRDTQY
TRBV10-3	TRBJ2-5	once	AISAVGWGETQY
TRBV3-1	TRBJ1-2	few	ASSQSDRDYGYT
TRBV6-5	TRBJ2-2	NA	ASSYSTWRGATGELF
TRBV6-1	TRBJ1-6	NA	ASSEAQGIYSPLH